The sequence of this T cell receptor beta chain was determined in a study of blood T cell repertoires in COVID-19. In the study overall: The samples span acute and convalescent COVID-19 from the United States, Italy and Spain. PBMCs, B-cell-depleted T cells, or T cells provided the cDNA or gDNA that made up the material.

This CDR3 contains 15 residues. Germline trimming cut 1 base from V and 8 bases from J; bases unmatched to any gene: 7. Germline assignment: CDR1 MGHRA and CDR2 YSYEKL. Only one count was recorded for this clone. Per the study methods: Nucleated cell number was recorded as an estimate derived from reference gene primer amplification. Clones were read by immunoSEQ multiplex PCR, and TCRdb kept only the in-frame ones, dropping some. The V and J calls and clone size come from that table; D and trimming were worked out from the DNA. Of around 220,000 clones in the sample, 70% to 90% are singletons; the top ten hold about 4.5%.

Material for sequencing was peripheral blood. The sequence derives from a man aged 50 or older with acute or convalescent COVID-19. The genes are TRBV4-1 and TRBJ1-4, with 7 bases aligning to TRBD1. The CDR3 reads CASSQGGQGVEKLFF. The CDR3 region has the DNA TGCGCCAGCAGCCAAGGAGGGCAGGGGGTGGAAAAACTGTTTTTT.